The entry that follows covers one T cell receptor beta chain sequence. Its antigen remains unknown. This sample was included in a study of beta chain features in type 1 diabetes. Study details: Cell yields, age and gender were similar between patients and healthy donors.

V was shortened by 3 bases and J by 5 bases, with 11 bases between the two germline ends. From germline, CDR1 is KGHSH and CDR2 LQKENI. The CDR3 is 14 residues long. Study observations and caveats: For Type 1 diabetes patients, all four CD4+ subsets carried TCRB CDR3s that were moderately but significantly shorter.

What was sequenced were expressed TCRB transcripts, since all of the isolated RNA had been reverse transcribed. The assay was immunoSEQ multiplex PCR, and TCRdb's table has in-frame clones only and misses some. The table shows 500,000 to 850,000 clones, with over 12% occurring only once. J is TRBJ2-4 and V is TRBV18; D uncertain. This TCR derives from a man between 18 and 29 years old with type 1 diabetes. What was sequenced was naive CD4+ T cells from blood. The CDR3 spells CASSPALNQNIQYF. CDR3 nucleotide sequence: TGTGCCAGCTCACCGGCACTAAACCAAAACATTCAGTACTTC. Using reference TRBV18 and TRBJ2-4 for the parts outside the CDR3, the full variable domain is NAGVMQNPRHLVRRRGQEARLRCSPMKGHSHVYWYRQLPEEGLKFMVYLQKENIIDESGMPKERFSAEFPKEGPSILRIQQVVRGDSAAYFCASSPALNQNIQYFGAGTRLSVL.